These 18 T cell receptor beta chains were sequenced from one sample in a study of siplizumab effects on memory and regulatory T cells. Profiling relied on immunoSEQ multiplex PCR, and the TCRdb table lists in-frame clones only, not all of them. The repertoire holds about 110,000 clones, with around 90% as singletons. The specimen was CD4+ T cells sorted from blood. The receptors derive from a human donor in good health.

This sequence joins TRBV5-1 and TRBJ1-5; tentative D call: TRBD1 (6 bases). CDR3 length: 15 amino acids. Trimming stripped 4 bases from V and 0 bases from J, with 11 bases between. From germline, CDR1 is SGHRS and CDR2 YFSETQ. Written as DNA, the CDR3 is TGCGCCAGCAGCCTTGGACAGAATAGCAATCAGCCCCAGCATTTT. Protein product: CASSLGQNSNQPQHF.

The rearrangement links TRBV10-2 to TRBJ1-6, with D tentatively TRBD1 (5 bases). From germline, CDR1 is WSHSY and CDR2 SAAADI. V was clipped by 1 base and J by 4 bases, with 11 bases between them. The CDR3 has 16 amino acids. The chain's CDR3 is CASSELGTDYNSPLHF. The CDR3 DNA sequence: TGCGCCAGCAGTGAGTTGGGGACGGATTATAATTCACCCCTCCACTTT.

This chain links TRBV18 with TRBJ2-6, with D perhaps TRBD1 or TRBD2 (5 bases each). In germline, CDR1 is KGHSH, CDR2 LQKENI. The CDR3 is made up of 16 amino acids. The V end was cut by 3 bases, the J end by 1 base, with 10 bases between. The CDR3 spells CASSPTADSGANVLTF. The CDR3 region has the DNA TGTGCCAGCTCACCGACAGCGGATTCTGGGGCCAACGTCCTGACTTTC.

In DNA, the CDR3 is TGTGCCAGCAGCTTAGATGGGGCTGGGGCCAACGTCCTGACTTTC. Translated, it gives CASSLDGAGANVLTF. The chain employs TRBV11-2 and TRBJ2-6, with unresolved D. Trimming stripped 0 bases from V and 2 bases from J, with 5 bases between. The CDR3 totals 15 residues. CDR1 is SGHAT and CDR2 is FQNNGV in the germline V gene.

J is TRBJ1-2 and V is TRBV5-1, with TRBD1 matching 8 bases. This CDR3 spans 18 amino acids. Unmatched junction bases numbered 16, after V lost 4 bases and J lost 2 bases. Germline assignment: CDR1 SGHRS and CDR2 YFSETQ. CDR3 sequence (DNA): TGCGCCAGCAGCACGCTTCCTGGGACAGGCGGTGAGAACTATGGCTACACCTTC. This encodes CASSTLPGTGGENYGYTF. Based on the CDR3 plus reference TRBV5-1 and TRBJ1-2, the full variable domain is KAGVTQTPRYLIKTRGQQVTLSCSPISGHRSVSWYQQTPGQGLQFLFEYFSETQRNKGNFPGRFSGRQFSNSRSEMNVSTLELGDSALYLCASSTLPGTGGENYGYTFGSGTRLTVV.

The chain uses TRBV5-1 and TRBJ1-1; D not certain. This CDR3 has 14 amino acids. Trimming removed 6 bases from V and 1 base from J, with 13 bases in between. Germline lookup yields CDR1 SGHRS and CDR2 YFSETQ. Here the CDR3 DNA reads TGCGCCAGCACCATTGAGCCCTCGAACACTGAAGCTTTCTTT. Its translation: CASTIEPSNTEAFF.

This chain connects TRBV19 to TRBJ2-3; D call uncertain. Deletions cut 7 bases from V and 0 bases from J, with 8 bases between. This CDR3 has 13 amino acids. Germline lookup yields CDR1 LNHDA and CDR2 SQIVND (reference sequence). The CDR3 DNA sequence: TGTGCCAGTAAATGGGCTAGCACAGATACGCAGTATTTT. It encodes CASKWASTDTQYF. The whole variable domain, remainder taken from reference TRBV19 and TRBJ2-3, is DGGITQSPKYLFRKEGQNVTLSCEQNLNHDAMYWYRQDPGQGLRLIYYSQIVNDFQKGDIAEGYSVSREKKESFPLTVTSAQKNPTAFYLCASKWASTDTQYFGPGTRLTVL.

This CDR3 is CASSELAGGPDTQYF. In DNA, the CDR3 is TGTGCCAGCAGTGAACTAGCGGGGGGGCCAGATACGCAGTATTTT. The rearrangement joins TRBV6-1 to TRBJ2-3, with 12 bases matching TRBD2. The V segment lost 2 bases and the J segment 4 bases; nucleotides outside the gene matches: 1. There are 15 residues in the CDR3. CDR1 MNHNS and CDR2 SASEGT come from the germline V gene.

The chain recombines TRBV19 with TRBJ2-1, with 16 nucleotides matching TRBD2. Germline lookup yields CDR1 LNHDA and CDR2 SQIVND (reference sequence). V dropped 5 bases and J dropped 7; count of bases not matched to a gene: 11. The CDR3 contains 18 residues. The CDR3 nucleotides read TGTGCCAGTAGTCTCGGTCAGGGACTAGCGGGAGGGCGGAATGAGCAGTTCTTC. This gives the protein CASSLGQGLAGGRNEQFF.

The chain recombines TRBV6-1 with TRBJ2-7; a weak D match, TRBD1 (6 bases). The CDR3 is made up of 11 amino acids. In germline, CDR1 is MNHNS, CDR2 SASEGT. V lost 6 bases, J lost 6 bases, and 9 bases lay in between. CDR3 DNA sequence: TGTGCCAGCAGCCAGGGGTTCGAGCAGTACTTC. Translating gives CASSQGFEQYF.

The gene calls are TRBV7-2 and TRBJ1-1, with 10 nucleotides matching TRBD1. The CDR3 covers 14 residues. V was pared by 2 bases and J by 7 bases, with 4 bases of the junction left unmatched. The germline CDR1 and CDR2 sequences are SGHTA and FQGNSA. The CDR3 DNA is TGTGCCAGCAGCTTACAGGGACAGGGGCTTGAAGCTTTCTTT. This codes for CASSLQGQGLEAFF.

J is TRBJ2-5 and V is TRBV30; the match to TRBD1 covers 7 bases. The CDR3 is 14 residues long. Unmatched junction bases numbered 5, after V lost 3 bases and J lost 1 base. Germline V gives CDR1 GTSNPN, CDR2 SVGIG (reference sequence). This CDR3 reads CAWRNRGSQETQYF. CDR3 nucleotide sequence: TGTGCCTGGAGAAACAGGGGTTCCCAAGAGACCCAGTACTTC.

The chain uses TRBV19 and TRBJ1-1, with D possibly TRBD1 on 5 matching bases. The germline CDR1 and CDR2 sequences are LNHDA and SQIVND (reference sequence). V was clipped by 7 bases and J by 5 bases, with 14 bases between them. The CDR3 is 13 residues long. The CDR3 nucleotides read TGTGCCAGTAATACACTTAAGGGGACTGAAGCTTTCTTT. Translation gives CASNTLKGTEAFF. The entire variable domain, with the rest obtained from reference TRBV19 and TRBJ1-1, is as follows: DGGITQSPKYLFRKEGQNVTLSCEQNLNHDAMYWYRQDPGQGLRLIYYSQIVNDFQKGDIAEGYSVSREKKESFPLTVTSAQKNPTAFYLCASNTLKGTEAFFGQGTRLTVV.

V and J are TRBV6-5 and TRBJ2-7; the match to TRBD1 covers 10 bases. This CDR3 spans 15 amino acids. V lost 2 bases to trimming and J lost 2 bases; unmatched junction nucleotides: 3. CDR1 is MNHEY, CDR2 SVGAGI, per germline. Here the CDR3 reads CASSYTDRGPYEQYF. CDR3 in DNA: TGTGCCAGCAGTTACACTGACAGGGGGCCCTACGAGCAGTACTTC.

CDR3 sequence reads: CASSLGLNPATIQYF. CDR3 DNA: TGTGCCAGCAGCTTAGGGCTTAACCCGGCGACCATTCAGTACTTC. The chain has TRBV7-9 and TRBJ2-4; D uncertain. This CDR3 is 15 amino acids long. Germline CDR1 SEHNR, CDR2 FQNEAQ (reference sequence). V shed 1 base and J shed 9 bases, with 16 bases lying between them.

This rearrangement joins TRBV4-2 to TRBJ2-7; 10 bases match TRBD2. CDR3 length: 17 residues. Germline V lookup: CDR1 LGHNA, CDR2 YNFKEQ. The V gene end was trimmed by 6 bases and the J gene end by 1 base; junction bases not matched to a gene: 12. CDR3 coding DNA: TGTGCCAGCAGAGGTCTAGCGGGAGTTGGGGGATCCTACGAGCAGTACTTC. Protein product: CASRGLAGVGGSYEQYF.

The V and J genes are TRBV15 and TRBJ2-5; 9 bases line up with TRBD2. This CDR3 is built from 16 residues. V lost 2 bases, J lost 2 bases, and 6 bases stayed unmatched. Germline V gene sequence: CDR1 LNHNV, CDR2 YYDKDF (reference sequence). The CDR3 loop is CATSRLAGKGQETQYF. As DNA, the CDR3 is TGTGCCACCAGCAGACTAGCGGGAAAGGGTCAAGAGACCCAGTACTTC.

The chain carries TRBV2 and TRBJ1-2; 8 nucleotides agree with TRBD1. CDR3 length: 18 amino acids. The V and J ends lost 0 bases and 4 bases, in that order; junction bases with no gene match: 13. Germline V gene sequence: CDR1 SNHLY, CDR2 FYNNEI. CDR3 in DNA: TGTGCCAGCAGTGAAGCGCGGGGGATACAGGGGGGAACCTATGGCTACACCTTC. Its translation is CASSEARGIQGGTYGYTF.